The following is a T cell receptor beta chain sequence with its context. V dropped 3 bases and J dropped 5 bases, with 13 bases sitting between them. This CDR3 spans 14 amino acids. Germline CDR1 reads SNHLY; CDR2 reads FYNNEI. The data were taken from a study of control samples from healthy donors and cancer patients. Measured with immunoSEQ multiplex PCR; TCRdb has only the in-frame clones, and not every one. The data contain roughly 120,000 clones, approximately 94% of them singletons. The specimen sequenced was blood. This chain uses TRBV2 with TRBJ2-5; D might be TRBD2 (5 bases). The sequence was collected from a young man in good health. CDR3 coding DNA: TGTGCCAGCAGTGACATTCGAGGGCTGGAGACCCAGTACTTC. It yields the protein CASSDIRGLETQYF. Supplemented by reference TRBV2 and TRBJ2-5, the full variable domain reads EPEVTQTPSHQVTQMGQEVILRCVPISNHLYFYWYRQILGQKVEFLVSFYNNEISEKSEIFDDQFSVERPDGSNFTLKIRSTKLEDSAMYFCASSDIRGLETQYFGPGTRLLVL.